The 25 T cell receptor beta chains below come from one sample, sequenced in a study of T cells expressing NK-cell markers. For each CDR3 protein, TCRdb gives one entry from its re-call of the 5' RACE reads, without DNA. Its listing shows 550,000 to 600,000 distinct CDR3 sequences. Sequencing was done on a sample of blood T cells: a sorted CD56 or NKG2C T cell subset, CD4+ or CD8+ T cells, or bulk PBMC T cells (not recorded which). The origin of the receptors is a man aged 18-30 years in good health.

The chain uses TRBV18 and TRBJ2-1; no DNA is available, so the TRBD2 call from TCRdb remains unchecked. The germline V gene has CDR1 KGHSH and CDR2 LQKENI. The CDR3 extends over 16 amino acids. CDR3 protein: CASSRYTSGNTNEQFF.

V and J are TRBV14 and TRBJ2-7; the TCRdb call, TRBD1, lacks DNA for checking. Per the germline V gene, CDR1 is SGHDN and CDR2 is FVKESK. This CDR3 spans 14 amino acids. The CDR3 loop reads CASSQVFGAGEQYF.

This rearrangement joins TRBV6-1 to TRBJ1-4; TCRdb names TRBD1, which stays unverified in the absence of DNA. CDR3 length: 14 amino acids. The germline V gene encodes CDR1 MNHNS and CDR2 SASEGT. The CDR3 loop is CAIKQGAGNEKLFF.

This sequence joins TRBV12-3 or TRBV12-4 and TRBJ2-1; TCRdb names TRBD2, which stays unverified in the absence of DNA. CDR3 length: 15 amino acids. The CDR3 spells CASSPPGLAGREQFF.

J is TRBJ1-2 and V is TRBV19; TCRdb's assignment of TRBD1 cannot be checked, as there is no DNA. The CDR3 is 13 amino acids. Germline V gene lookup returns CDR1 LNHDA and CDR2 SQIVND (reference sequence). The chain's CDR3 is CASSPRGQYGYTF.

The chain carries TRBV5-1 and TRBJ2-2; no DNA is available, so the TRBD2 call from TCRdb remains unchecked. Germline V gene lookup returns CDR1 SGHRS and CDR2 YFSETQ. CDR3 length: 15 residues. The CDR3 sequence: CANPGGLADTGELFF.

The chain carries TRBV28 and TRBJ2-6; TCRdb gives TRBD1 as the D gene, but with no DNA this cannot be confirmed. Germline V gives CDR1 MDHEN, CDR2 SYDVKM. The CDR3 has 14 amino acids. CDR3 sequence: CASSNREGTNVLTF.

The CDR3 loop reads CASSLARTGINTQYF. J is TRBJ2-3 and V is TRBV5-1; TCRdb selects TRBD1, and the lack of DNA leaves this call unchecked. The CDR3 runs 15 residues. In germline, CDR1 is SGHRS, CDR2 YFSETQ.

This chain joins TRBV7-2 and TRBJ1-1; TCRdb lists TRBD1, though no DNA is available to test this call. CDR1 is SGHTA and CDR2 is FQGNSA in the germline V gene. The CDR3 is 14 amino acids. The CDR3 region is CASSNRQPITEAFF.

The V call is TRBV10-3, the J call TRBJ2-3. CDR1 is ENHRY, CDR2 SYGVKD, per germline. The length of the CDR3 is 14 residues. The CDR3 loop is CAISDRTGTDTQYF.

This sequence joins TRBV28 and TRBJ1-2; the D call of TRBD1 rests on TCRdb alone, since no DNA is present to check it. The germline gives CDR1 MDHEN, CDR2 SYDVKM. This CDR3 is 15 amino acids long. The CDR3 sequence: CASSLDRVAGYGYTF.

The rearrangement links TRBV7-9 to TRBJ2-4; TCRdb selects TRBD1, and the lack of DNA leaves this call unchecked. Germline V gene lookup returns CDR1 SEHNR and CDR2 FQNEAQ (reference sequence). The CDR3 is 16 amino acids. The CDR3 region is CASSGTGGAVENIQYF.

This chain uses TRBV4-3 with TRBJ2-3; TCRdb's assignment of TRBD2 cannot be checked, as there is no DNA. Germline assignment: CDR1 LGHNA and CDR2 YSLEER. There are 16 residues in the CDR3. CDR3 loop: CASSQLGTSGRVWQYF.

The CDR3 reads CATRLTGTGAGNTIYF. The chain is built from TRBV24-1 and TRBJ1-3; TCRdb outputs TRBD1, but without DNA this stays unchecked. The CDR3 consists of 16 residues. Germline-derived CDR1 and CDR2 are KGHDR and SFDVKD.

This sequence joins TRBV6-1 and TRBJ2-5. CDR1 is MNHNS, CDR2 SASEGT, per germline. The CDR3 runs 13 residues. The CDR3 protein is CASSEIVGETQYF.

V and J are TRBV6-6 and TRBJ2-7. The CDR3 is made up of 13 amino acids. Looked up from germline, CDR1 is MNHNY and CDR2 is SVGAGI (reference sequence). The CDR3 here is CASSQKPRGEQYF.

The V and J genes are TRBV5-1 and TRBJ2-1. From germline, CDR1 is SGHRS and CDR2 YFSETQ. The CDR3 runs to 16 residues. This CDR3 reads CASSLAMSTFYNEQFF.

The genes are TRBV3-1 and TRBJ1-2; TCRdb returns TRBD1, unconfirmable since there is no DNA. This CDR3 has 15 amino acids. Germline V gene sequence: CDR1 LGHDT, CDR2 YNNKEL (reference sequence). The CDR3 here is CASSQRGQGASGYTF.

The chain recombines TRBV7-8 with TRBJ1-2. CDR3 length: 14 residues. CDR1 SGHVS and CDR2 FQNEAQ come from the germline V gene. CDR3 sequence reads: CASSLAERGYGYTF. The full variable domain, completed using reference TRBV7-8 and TRBJ1-2, is GAGVSQSPRYKVAKRGQDVALRCDPISGHVSLFWYQQALGQGPEFLTYFQNEAQLDKSGLPSDRFFAERPEGSVSTLKIQRTQQEDSAVYLCASSLAERGYGYTFGSGTRLTVV.

The V call is TRBV7-6, the J call TRBJ2-3; TCRdb designates TRBD1, a call that cannot be tested without DNA. The germline CDR1 and CDR2 sequences are SGHVS and FNYEAQ. The CDR3 length is 16 residues. CDR3 loop: CASRRGTGVSTDTQYF.

The rearrangement links TRBV14 to TRBJ2-1. CDR3 length equals 14 residues. Germline-derived CDR1 and CDR2 are SGHDN and FVKESK. This CDR3 reads CASSLLRWDNEQFF.

The chain has TRBV6-1 and TRBJ1-4. There are 18 residues in the CDR3. CDR1 is MNHNS, CDR2 SASEGT, per germline. CDR3 protein: CASSLIQADGYANEKLFF.

The rearrangement joins TRBV28 to TRBJ2-1; TCRdb reports TRBD2, a call that lacks DNA to check it against. The germline gives CDR1 MDHEN, CDR2 SYDVKM. The CDR3 is made up of 15 amino acids. The CDR3 region is CASKALAGSVYEQFF.

This sequence joins TRBV7-8 and TRBJ2-1. This CDR3 comprises 12 residues. CDR1 and CDR2 (germline): SGHVS, FQNEAQ. The CDR3 spells CASSGAYNEQFF.

V usage is TRBV7-9 and J usage is TRBJ2-5; the D gene TCRdb calls, TRBD1, cannot be checked with no DNA. Germline assignment: CDR1 SEHNR and CDR2 FQNEAQ (reference sequence). The CDR3 has 16 residues. CDR3 region: CASSPHRGRAGETQYF.